The entry that follows covers one T cell receptor (beta chain) sequence. Its antigen is currently not known. No quality values exist for individual bases; no much larger clone is one base distant. Library generation was performed with the immunoSEQ multiplex PCR assay. RNA was extracted from all samples and reverse transcribed into cDNA, which served as template for TCR sequencing. First-strand cDNA was synthesized using SuperScript III with a 2:1 mix of oligo-dT and random hexamers. Amplification bias was assessed with a synthetic immune receptor repertoire, and residual bias was removed computationally. Under the source paper's analysis protocol: Raw reads were preprocessed for error removal, and CDR3 was defined according to IMGT conventions as running from the conserved cysteine to phenylalanine. Clonality was calculated as 1 minus Shannon entropy normalized by log2 of the number of productive unique TCRs. Whether each scalp clone was CD4 or CD8 was inferred by checking scalp TCRbeta sequences against the CD4 and CD8 repertoires from sorted blood. The immuneACCESS repertoire file appears here via TCRdb, limited to in-frame rearrangements. These files lack a portion of the clones; in checked studies, under half of the deficit traces to unresolved V genes, and the cause of the others is not known. The D gene and trimming were derived from the DNA, and the V and J assignments and clone size from that table. Recorded for this sample are approximately 91,000 clones; 40% to 55% of them occurred a single time. Of the sample, 0.79% falls within the top ten clones.

The sample is drawn from a study of CD8+ T cells in alopecia areata listed by TCRdb under 2018. Some background on the complete study: The treated patients, all with moderate-to-severe alopecia areata, were enrolled in an open-label pilot trial of oral tofacitinib given at 5 to 10 mg twice daily. RNA came from the PAXgene miRNA kit for fixed scalp, the miRNeasy kit for PBMCs, and the RNeasy kit for mouse skin. To study T cell clonal expansion in alopecia areata, the researchers applied high-throughput TCRbeta sequencing to both the C3H/HeJ mouse model and human patients. Scalp clonality was compared across normal scalp (n=4), patchy alopecia areata scalp (n=8), and alopecia totalis/universalis scalp (n=8). In humans, TCRbeta sequencing was performed on scalp tissue and on sorted CD4+ and CD8+ peripheral blood T cells from healthy controls and from patients with patchy or totalis/universalis alopecia areata. TCRbeta CDR3 regions were amplified by immunoSEQ multiplex PCR using 35 Vbeta forward and 13 Jbeta reverse primers. Patients received tofacitinib for 6 to 18 months and were then followed off drug for 6 months to check for delayed response and recurrence. Biopsies were taken from tofacitinib-treated patients at baseline and at 4 and 24 weeks of treatment, and a later scalp biopsy was taken in several of the tofacitinib-treated patients.

From the cysteine through the phenylalanine, the CDR3 covers 15 amino acids. The sequence is cut down to CDR3 DNA, 45 bases in frame from base 1. V gives up 5 bases and J gives up 2 bases, and the segment between their germline ends measures 15 bases. CDR1 and CDR2 (SGHRS, YFSETQ) derive from the germline V gene. Results and caveats for the whole study, not just this receptor: Higher clonality and more expanded CD8+ clones were observed in lesional scalp than in normal scalp, particularly in alopecia totalis/universalis, a finding suggestive of antigenic drive. Unlike mouse skin, where gammadelta T cells dominate, normal human skin contains resident alphabeta T cells that get sequenced too, which complicates analysis of the scalp TCR repertoire. TCR sequences shared between patients were less clear than in mice, possibly partly because of HLA diversity in the patient population.

From alopecia areata patients, peripheral blood was collected along with lesional scalp punch biopsies. PBMCs were separated by density centrifugation and stained for CD3, CD4 and CD8, after which CD4+ and CD8+ T cells were sorted on a FACSAria. The rearranged chain carries TRBV5-1 and TRBJ2-3, with a tentative D gene TRBD2 over 6 matching bases. This clonotype originated in a human donor with alopecia areata. Input material: CD4+ T cells sorted from blood. The encoded CDR3 is CASRSDSGNTDTQYF. The nucleotide sequence reads TGCGCCAGCAGATCGGATAGCGGAAACACAGATACGCAGTATTTT.